The 20 T cell receptor beta chains below were found in one sample sequenced in a study of beta chain features in type 1 diabetes. Expressed TCRB transcripts were sequenced after all isolated RNA was converted to cDNA. Generated by immunoSEQ multiplex PCR, the TCRdb table keeps only in-frame clones and is missing some. The sample holds 250,000 to 300,000 clones, less than 30% seen once. General study points: Shortening that was moderate but significant affected the TCRB CDR3s of Type 1 diabetes patients in all four CD4+ subsets.

Their cognate antigens are unknown. Sequencing was carried out using naive CD4+ T cells from blood. The receptors were sampled from a woman aged 25 to 39 with type 1 diabetes.

This rearrangement joins TRBV28 to TRBJ1-1; TRBD1 is a possible D gene (6 bases). CDR3 length equals 12 residues. The V gene lost 6 bases and the J gene lost 12 bases, with 17 bases spanning the gap. Germline values: CDR1 MDHEN, CDR2 SYDVKM. The CDR3 protein is CASSDPQGKPFF. The CDR3 nucleotides are TGTGCCAGCAGCGACCCTCAGGGGAAACCTTTCTTT.

This clone was seen a handful of times. The chain is built from TRBV7-9 and TRBJ2-7, with 8 bases aligning to TRBD2. Germline trimming cut 4 bases from V and 5 bases from J; bases unmatched to any gene: 10. The CDR3 sequence is 15 residues long. CDR1 is SEHNR, CDR2 FQNEAQ, per germline (reference sequence). Written as DNA, the CDR3 is TGTGCCAGCAGCTCGACTAGCGCCCAGAAGAACGAGCAGTACTTC. Protein: CASSSTSAQKNEQYF.

The rearrangement uses TRBV9 and TRBJ2-3, with a possible D match to TRBD2 (5 bases). Germline V gene data show CDR1 as SGDLS and CDR2 as YYNGEE. CDR3 length equals 13 residues. The V end lost 7 bases, the J end lost 6 bases, and 15 bases lay between the germline ends. CDR3: CASGQMRADTQYF. CDR3 nucleotides: TGTGCCAGCGGTCAGATGCGGGCGGATACGCAGTATTTT.

The chain couples TRBV7-2 to TRBJ2-7, with 7 bases matching TRBD2. The CDR3 is made up of 14 amino acids. The germline V gene encodes CDR1 SGHTA and CDR2 FQGNSA. After removal of 4 bases from V and 2 bases from J, the junction contained 5 bases not matched to a gene. CDR3 DNA: TGTGCCAGCAGCTCCCTGGGGGGGGCCTACGAGCAGTACTTC. The encoded protein is CASSSLGGAYEQYF.

This clone has only a few counts. The rearrangement uses TRBV29-1 and TRBJ2-1; 10 positions agree with TRBD2. Per the germline V gene, CDR1 is SQVTM and CDR2 is ANQGSEA. The length of the CDR3 is 15 residues. V shed 4 bases and J 7 bases; nucleotides not matched to a gene: 10. CDR3 protein: CSVGWASGRANEQFF. DNA of the CDR3: TGCAGCGTTGGGTGGGCTAGCGGGAGAGCAAATGAGCAGTTCTTC.

This clone was seen more than once but under ten times. This chain links TRBV28 with TRBJ1-2; 8 bases are shared with TRBD1. This CDR3 has 14 amino acids. V lost 3 bases, J lost 8 bases, and 8 bases stayed unmatched. Germline loops: CDR1 MDHEN, CDR2 SYDVKM. The CDR3, as DNA: TGTGCCAGCAGTTTCGATGGACAGGGTCTCGGCTACACCTTC. This translates into CASSFDGQGLGYTF.

The rearrangement uses TRBV20-1 and TRBJ2-1; D not resolved. The CDR3 sequence is 11 residues long. Germline V gene data show CDR1 as DFQATT and CDR2 as SNEGSKA (reference sequence). V lost 6 bases to trimming and J lost 7 bases, with 10 bases between them. The DNA for the CDR3 is TGCAGTGCCCATCGGGTTAATGAGCAGTTCTTC. This translates into CSAHRVNEQFF.

The V gene is TRBV19, the J gene TRBJ2-7; TRBD2 matches at 11 bases. CDR1 is LNHDA and CDR2 is SQIVND in the germline V gene (reference sequence). J gave up 1 base and V 7 bases, and 6 bases lay outside the gene matches. CDR3 length: 15 amino acids. CDR3 in DNA: TGTGCCAGTACTCGGACTAGCGGGTCTTCCTACGAGCAGTACTTC. This encodes CASTRTSGSSYEQYF.

This clone was detected only a few times. The genes are TRBV19 and TRBJ2-1; 7 positions agree with TRBD2. The J segment lost 7 bases and the V segment lost 9 bases, leaving 18 bases of the junction unmatched. The CDR3 extends over 16 amino acids. Germline V gene data show CDR1 as LNHDA and CDR2 as SQIVND (reference sequence). CDR3 amino acids: CARRGASGTPRNEQFF. DNA of the CDR3: TGTGCCAGGCGAGGGGCTAGCGGAACCCCGAGGAATGAGCAGTTCTTC.

This clone was detected a few times. J is TRBJ2-2 and V is TRBV15, with 7 bases fitting TRBD2. The germline CDR1 and CDR2 sequences are LNHNV and YYDKDF (reference sequence). This CDR3 region has 13 residues. Losses at the gene ends were 1 base for V and 9 bases for J; bases not matched to a gene: 2. CDR3 sequence: CATSRGDYRELFF. The CDR3 DNA is TGTGCCACCAGCAGAGGGGACTACCGGGAGCTGTTTTTT.

This chain uses TRBV4-1 with TRBJ1-4, with a tentative D call TRBD1 (5 bases). Trimming removed 2 bases from V and 10 bases from J, with 11 bases in between. Per germline, CDR1 MGHRA and CDR2 YSYEKL. The CDR3 has 13 residues. The DNA for the CDR3 is TGCGCCAGCAGCCAACTTGGGGCACGAAAACTGTTTTTT. Translated, it gives CASSQLGARKLFF.

This chain joins TRBV9 and TRBJ2-3; TRBD2 aligns across 7 bases. V lost 0 bases, J lost 6 bases, and 7 bases stayed unmatched. CDR1 and CDR2 from the germline V gene are SGDLS and YYNGEE. This CDR3 comprises 15 residues. CDR3 residues: CASSVDGRPLDTQYF. Here the CDR3 DNA reads TGTGCCAGCAGCGTAGACGGGAGGCCATTGGATACGCAGTATTTT. The whole variable domain, remainder taken from reference TRBV9 and TRBJ2-3, is DSGVTQTPKHLITATGQRVTLRCSPRSGDLSVYWYQQSLDQGLQFLIQYYNGEERAKGNILERFSAQQFPDLHSELNLSSLELGDSALYFCASSVDGRPLDTQYFGPGTRLTVL.

This clone has more than one count but fewer than ten. CDR3 nucleotide sequence: TGTGCCACCGAGCGGGGGAGCTCCTACAATGAGCAGTTCTTC. It codes for CATERGSSYNEQFF. This rearrangement joins TRBV7-8 to TRBJ2-1; 8 bases align to TRBD2. J was trimmed by 0 bases and V by 10 bases; bases with no gene match: 5. Germline assignment: CDR1 SGHVS and CDR2 FQNEAQ. This CDR3 comprises 14 residues.

This clone occurred a few times. The chain carries TRBV29-1 and TRBJ2-5; TRBD1 aligns across 8 bases. V trimming: 4 bases; J trimming: 5 bases; junction bases outside the gene matches: 12. The length of the CDR3 is 15 residues. Germline V gene lookup returns CDR1 SQVTM and CDR2 ANQGSEA. The CDR3 DNA reads TGCAGCGTTGGTGGGATACAGGGGGTCGAGGAGACCCAGTACTTC. Its translation: CSVGGIQGVEETQYF.

This chain links TRBV19 with TRBJ2-7; 11 bases are a match to TRBD1. The V and J ends lost 4 bases and 2 bases, in that order; junction bases with no gene match: 4. The length of the CDR3 is 15 residues. CDR1 LNHDA and CDR2 SQIVND come from the germline V gene (reference sequence). Written as DNA, the CDR3 is TGTGCCAGTAGTACATGGACAGGGGGCGCCTACGAGCAGTACTTC. This translates into CASSTWTGGAYEQYF.

The gene calls are TRBV28 and TRBJ1-2, with a possible D match to TRBD1 (5 bases). Germline loops: CDR1 MDHEN, CDR2 SYDVKM. Trimming left V 2 bases short and J 6 bases short, with 13 bases between. This CDR3 has 14 residues. The CDR3 sequence: CASSLPRQRDGYTF. CDR3 DNA: TGTGCCAGCAGTTTACCCCGACAGAGAGATGGCTACACCTTC.

This clone was observed a handful of times. The chain combines TRBV9 with TRBJ1-2, with D maybe TRBD1 (5 bases). From germline, CDR1 is SGDLS and CDR2 YYNGEE. The V and J ends lost 4 bases and 6 bases respectively, with 16 bases between them. This CDR3 has 14 amino acids. The chain's CDR3 is CASSSDLEGNGYTF. The CDR3 bases are TGTGCCAGCAGCTCCGACTTGGAGGGGAATGGCTACACCTTC. Filled out from reference TRBV9 and TRBJ1-2, the complete variable domain reads DSGVTQTPKHLITATGQRVTLRCSPRSGDLSVYWYQQSLDQGLQFLIQYYNGEERAKGNILERFSAQQFPDLHSELNLSSLELGDSALYFCASSSDLEGNGYTFGSGTRLTVV.

This clone has a handful of counts. The V gene is TRBV6-5, the J gene TRBJ1-2; D perhaps matches TRBD1 (5 bases). V lost 2 bases and J 4 bases, leaving 8 bases between the germline ends. Germline values: CDR1 MNHEY, CDR2 SVGAGI. The CDR3 length is 13 residues. As DNA, the CDR3 is TGTGCCAGCAGTTACCCAGGGTTCTATGGCTACACCTTC. The encoded protein is CASSYPGFYGYTF.

A few counts support this clone. The V call is TRBV30, the J call TRBJ1-5; a possible D gene is TRBD1 (6 bases). The CDR3 is 14 amino acids. CDR1 GTSNPN and CDR2 SVGIG come from the germline V gene (reference sequence). Trimming removed 0 bases from V and 3 bases from J, with 9 bases in between. The CDR3 nucleotides are TGTGCCTGGAGTGTAGGACAGATCAATCAGCCCCAGCATTTT. This codes for CAWSVGQINQPQHF.

This clone was counted only a few times. This chain uses TRBV9 with TRBJ2-1, with 9 bases fitting TRBD2. Germline assignment: CDR1 SGDLS and CDR2 YYNGEE. V lost 0 bases and J lost 11; bases outside the gene matches: 9. The length of the CDR3 is 15 residues. This CDR3 reads CASSVAPSGNRKQFF. Written as DNA, the CDR3 is TGTGCCAGCAGCGTAGCGCCTAGCGGGAATAGGAAGCAGTTCTTC.